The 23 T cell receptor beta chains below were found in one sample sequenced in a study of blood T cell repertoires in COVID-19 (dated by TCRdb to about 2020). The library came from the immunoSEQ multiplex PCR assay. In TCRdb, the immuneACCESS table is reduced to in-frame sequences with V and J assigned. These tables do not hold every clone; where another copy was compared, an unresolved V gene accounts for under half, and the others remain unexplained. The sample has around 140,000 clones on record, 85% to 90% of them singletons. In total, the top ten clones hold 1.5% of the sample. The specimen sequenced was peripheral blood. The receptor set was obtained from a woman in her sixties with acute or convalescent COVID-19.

CDR3: CASSTTRVNQPQHF. CDR3 bases: TGTGCCAGTAGTACAACCAGGGTCAATCAGCCCCAGCATTTT. The rearrangement joins TRBV19 to TRBJ1-5; possible D gene TRBD1, 5 bases. The V end was cut by 4 bases, the J end by 3 bases, with 10 bases between. The V gene's germline CDR1 is LNHDA and CDR2 SQIVND (reference sequence). The CDR3 is made up of 14 amino acids. Complete variable domain (other parts from reference TRBV19 and TRBJ1-5): DGGITQSPKYLFRKEGQNVTLSCEQNLNHDAMYWYRQDPGQGLRLIYYSQIVNDFQKGDIAEGYSVSREKKESFPLTVTSAQKNPTAFYLCASSTTRVNQPQHFGDGTRLSIL.

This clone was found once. The CDR3 region is CASTPGRGRSEQFF. The CDR3 DNA reads TGTGCCAGCACCCCGGGCAGGGGGCGGAGTGAGCAGTTCTTC. The rearrangement uses TRBV9 and TRBJ2-1; 8 nucleotides line up with TRBD1. This CDR3 has 14 amino acids. Germline CDR1 and CDR2: SGDLS and YYNGEE. Trimming at V came to 6 bases and at J to 9 bases, leaving 11 bases not matched to a gene.

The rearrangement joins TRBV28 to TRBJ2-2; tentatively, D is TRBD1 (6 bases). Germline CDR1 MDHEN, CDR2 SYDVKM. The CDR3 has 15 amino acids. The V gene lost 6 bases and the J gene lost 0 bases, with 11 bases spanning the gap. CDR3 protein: CASRLGTTNTGELFF. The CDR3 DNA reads TGTGCCAGCAGACTCGGGACAACGAACACCGGGGAGCTGTTTTTT.

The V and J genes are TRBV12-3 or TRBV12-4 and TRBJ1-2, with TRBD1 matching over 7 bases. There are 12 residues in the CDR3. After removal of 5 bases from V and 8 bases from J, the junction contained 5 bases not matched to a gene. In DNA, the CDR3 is TGTGCCAGCAGTAGACAGGGCTACGGCTACACCTTC. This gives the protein CASSRQGYGYTF.

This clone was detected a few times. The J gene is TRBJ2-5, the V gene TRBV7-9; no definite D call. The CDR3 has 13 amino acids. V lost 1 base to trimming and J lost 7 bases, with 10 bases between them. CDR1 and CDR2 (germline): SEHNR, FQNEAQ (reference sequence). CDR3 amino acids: CASSLESNPTQYF. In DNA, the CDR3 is TGTGCCAGCAGCTTAGAGAGTAACCCGACCCAGTACTTC.

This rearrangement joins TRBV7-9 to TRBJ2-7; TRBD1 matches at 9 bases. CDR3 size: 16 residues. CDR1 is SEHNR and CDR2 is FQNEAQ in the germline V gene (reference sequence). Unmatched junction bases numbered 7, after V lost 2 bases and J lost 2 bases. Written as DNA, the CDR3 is TGTGCCAGCAGCTTAACCCCGGGACAGGGCCCCTACGAGCAGTACTTC. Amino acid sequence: CASSLTPGQGPYEQYF.

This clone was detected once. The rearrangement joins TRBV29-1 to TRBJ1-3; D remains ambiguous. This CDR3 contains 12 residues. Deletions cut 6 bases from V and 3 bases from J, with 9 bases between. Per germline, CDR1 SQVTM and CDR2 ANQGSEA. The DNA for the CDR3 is TGCAGCGTAGCCGGTTATGGAAACACCATATATTTT. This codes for CSVAGYGNTIYF.

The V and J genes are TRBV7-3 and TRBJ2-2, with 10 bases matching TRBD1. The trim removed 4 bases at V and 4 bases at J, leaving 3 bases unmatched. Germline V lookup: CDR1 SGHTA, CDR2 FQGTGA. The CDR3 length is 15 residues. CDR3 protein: CASSSRTGGTGELFF. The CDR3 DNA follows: TGTGCCAGCAGCTCACGGACAGGGGGCACCGGGGAGCTGTTTTTT. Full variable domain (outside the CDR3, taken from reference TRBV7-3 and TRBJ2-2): GAGVSQTPSNKVTEKGKYVELRCDPISGHTALYWYRQSLGQGPEFLIYFQGTGAADDSGLPNDRFFAVRPEGSVSTLKIQRTERGDSAVYLCASSSRTGGTGELFFGEGSRLTVL.

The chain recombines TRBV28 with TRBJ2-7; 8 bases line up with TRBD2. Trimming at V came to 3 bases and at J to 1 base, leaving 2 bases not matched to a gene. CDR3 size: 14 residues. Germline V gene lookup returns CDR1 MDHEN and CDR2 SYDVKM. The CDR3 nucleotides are TGTGCCAGCAGTTTCGCGGGGGGTTCCTACGAGCAGTACTTC. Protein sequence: CASSFAGGSYEQYF.

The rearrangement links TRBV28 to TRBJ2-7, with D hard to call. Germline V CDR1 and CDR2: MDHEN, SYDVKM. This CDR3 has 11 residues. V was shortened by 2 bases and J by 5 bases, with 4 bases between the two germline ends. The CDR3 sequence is CASSLSHEQYF. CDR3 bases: TGTGCCAGCAGTTTAAGCCACGAGCAGTACTTC.

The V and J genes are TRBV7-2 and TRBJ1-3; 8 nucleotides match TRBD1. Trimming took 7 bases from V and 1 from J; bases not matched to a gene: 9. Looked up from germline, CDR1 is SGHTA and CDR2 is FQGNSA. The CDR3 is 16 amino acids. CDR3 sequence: CASTATGEGSGNTIYF. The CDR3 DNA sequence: TGTGCCAGCACCGCGACAGGGGAAGGATCTGGAAACACCATATATTTT.

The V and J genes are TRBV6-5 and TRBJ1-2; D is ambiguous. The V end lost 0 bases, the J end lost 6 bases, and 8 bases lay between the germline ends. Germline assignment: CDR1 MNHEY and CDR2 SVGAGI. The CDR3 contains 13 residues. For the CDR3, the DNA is TGTGCCAGCAGTTACTCGTGGGAGGATGGCTACACCTTC. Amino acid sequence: CASSYSWEDGYTF.

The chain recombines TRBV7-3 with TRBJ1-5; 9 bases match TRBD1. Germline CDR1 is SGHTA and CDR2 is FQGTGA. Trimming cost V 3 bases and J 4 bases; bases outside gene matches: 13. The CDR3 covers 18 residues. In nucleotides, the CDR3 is TGTGCCAGCAGCTTCACGGGGCCGGGACAGGGTTCGAATCAGCCCCAGCATTTT. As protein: CASSFTGPGQGSNQPQHF.

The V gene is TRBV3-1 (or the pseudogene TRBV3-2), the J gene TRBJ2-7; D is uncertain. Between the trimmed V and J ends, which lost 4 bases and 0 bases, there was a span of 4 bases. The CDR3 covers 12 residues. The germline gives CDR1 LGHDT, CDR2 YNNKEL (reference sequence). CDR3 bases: TGTGCCAGCAGCCCCTACTCCTACGAGCAGTACTTC. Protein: CASSPYSYEQYF.

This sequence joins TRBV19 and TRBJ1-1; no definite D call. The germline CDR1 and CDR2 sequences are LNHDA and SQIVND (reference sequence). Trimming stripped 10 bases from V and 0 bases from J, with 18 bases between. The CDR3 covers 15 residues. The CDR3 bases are TGTGCCACTCAAATAAGGCACAGCATGAACACTGAAGCTTTCTTT. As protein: CATQIRHSMNTEAFF.

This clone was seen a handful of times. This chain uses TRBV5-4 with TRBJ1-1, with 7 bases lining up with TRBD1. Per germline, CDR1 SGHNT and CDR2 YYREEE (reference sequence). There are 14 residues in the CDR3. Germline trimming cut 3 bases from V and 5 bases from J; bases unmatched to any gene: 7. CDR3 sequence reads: CASSSMTGTTEAFF. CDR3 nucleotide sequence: TGTGCCAGCAGCTCGATGACAGGGACTACTGAAGCTTTCTTT.

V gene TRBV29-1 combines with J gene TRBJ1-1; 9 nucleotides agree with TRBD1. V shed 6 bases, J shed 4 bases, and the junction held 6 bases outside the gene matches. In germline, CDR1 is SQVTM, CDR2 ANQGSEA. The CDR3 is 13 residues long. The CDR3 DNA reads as TGCAGCGTACTGACAGGGGGTCGCACTGAAGCTTTCTTT. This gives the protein CSVLTGGRTEAFF.

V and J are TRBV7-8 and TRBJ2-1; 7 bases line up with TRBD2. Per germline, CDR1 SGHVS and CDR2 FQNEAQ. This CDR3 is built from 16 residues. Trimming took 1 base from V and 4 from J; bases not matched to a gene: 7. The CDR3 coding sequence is TGTGCCAGCAGCTTAGTGGTGCCTAGCGGTTACAATGAGCAGTTCTTC. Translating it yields CASSLVVPSGYNEQFF.

CDR3 protein: CASRSDRGLAEQYF. Here the CDR3 DNA reads TGTGCCAGTCGCTCGGACAGGGGTCTTGCCGAGCAGTACTTC. The chain carries TRBV19 and TRBJ2-7; TRBD1 aligns across 9 bases. Per the germline V gene, CDR1 is LNHDA and CDR2 is SQIVND (reference sequence). V was clipped by 8 bases and J by 6 bases; unmatched bases: 11. The CDR3 has 14 amino acids. The complete variable domain, with remaining parts taken from reference TRBV19 and TRBJ2-7, reads DGGITQSPKYLFRKEGQNVTLSCEQNLNHDAMYWYRQDPGQGLRLIYYSQIVNDFQKGDIAEGYSVSREKKESFPLTVTSAQKNPTAFYLCASRSDRGLAEQYFGPGTRLTVT.

CDR3 coding DNA: TGTGCCAGCAGTGAGGGCGGGGGAGGCTCCTACAATGAGCAGTTCTTC. Translation gives CASSEGGGGSYNEQFF. V and J are TRBV6-1 and TRBJ2-1; TRBD2 matches at 7 bases. Germline V gives CDR1 MNHNS, CDR2 SASEGT. The junction had 5 bases not matched to a gene; V was cut back by 3 bases and J by 0 bases. This CDR3 has 16 amino acids.

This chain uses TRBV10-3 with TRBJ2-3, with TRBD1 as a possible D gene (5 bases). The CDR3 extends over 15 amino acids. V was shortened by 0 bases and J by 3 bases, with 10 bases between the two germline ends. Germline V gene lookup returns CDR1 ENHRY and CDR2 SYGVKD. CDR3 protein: CAISESLTGTDTQYF. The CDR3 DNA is TGTGCCATCAGTGAGTCCCTAACAGGAACAGATACGCAGTATTTT.

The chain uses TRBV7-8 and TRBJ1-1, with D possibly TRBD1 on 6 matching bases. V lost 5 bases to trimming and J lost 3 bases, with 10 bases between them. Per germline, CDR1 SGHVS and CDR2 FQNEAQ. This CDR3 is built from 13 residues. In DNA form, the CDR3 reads TGTGCCAGCAGCCCAGGGGTCGACACTGAAGCTTTCTTT. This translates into CASSPGVDTEAFF.

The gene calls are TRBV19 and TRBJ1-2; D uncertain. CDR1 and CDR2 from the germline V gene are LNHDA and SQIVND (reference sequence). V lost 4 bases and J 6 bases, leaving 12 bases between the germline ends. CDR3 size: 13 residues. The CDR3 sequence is CASSTAQENGYTF. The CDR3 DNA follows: TGTGCCAGTAGTACCGCCCAGGAAAATGGCTACACCTTC.